These 8 T cell receptor beta chains were all obtained from the same sample, sequenced in a study of blood T cell repertoires in COVID-19. Sequencing was performed with immunoSEQ multiplex PCR; in TCRdb, only in-frame clones are kept and a portion is missing. This table has over 7,500 clones, about three quarters appearing once. The sample consisted of peripheral blood. The receptor set was obtained from a man in his 60s with active COVID-19.

The table lists this clone with a few counts. The chain is built from TRBV28 and TRBJ2-1, with 9 bases that match TRBD2. J gave up 4 bases and V 7 bases, and 11 bases lay outside the gene matches. Germline CDR1 reads MDHEN; CDR2 reads SYDVKM. This CDR3 has 16 residues. DNA for the CDR3: TGTGCCAGCAAGTACTCCCTAGCGGGGCAGTACAATGAGCAGTTCTTC. This codes for CASKYSLAGQYNEQFF.

This clone was picked up a small number of times. V usage is TRBV2 and J usage is TRBJ1-6, with 7 nucleotides matching TRBD1. This CDR3 region has 14 residues. The trim removed 4 bases at V and 8 bases at J, leaving 5 bases unmatched. Germline CDR1 and CDR2: SNHLY and FYNNEI. In DNA, the CDR3 is TGTGCCAGCAGTGTGAGGGACAGAGATTCACCCCTCCACTTT. It is translated as CASSVRDRDSPLHF.

The CDR3 DNA follows: TGTGCCAGCAGCCACCCCAAGGGGGAGGGCTACACCTTC. Residues: CASSHPKGEGYTF. V is TRBV3-1 (or the pseudogene TRBV3-2) and J is TRBJ1-2, with a tentative D call TRBD1 (6 bases). Germline CDR1 and CDR2: LGHDT and YNNKEL (reference sequence). This CDR3 region has 13 residues. V was cut by 3 bases and J by 8 bases, with 13 bases left in between.

The J gene is TRBJ1-6, the V gene TRBV28; TRBD1 might be the D (6 bases). The CDR3 loop spans 16 amino acids. The V end lost 4 bases, the J end lost 7 bases, and 17 bases lay between the germline ends. The germline V gene has CDR1 MDHEN and CDR2 SYDVKM. The DNA of the CDR3 is TGTGCCAGCAGTTGGGACGGACGGGACATAAATTCACCCCTCCACTTT. Its translation is CASSWDGRDINSPLHF.

This clone was seen a single time. The chain recombines TRBV6-5 with TRBJ1-6; 8 nucleotides align to TRBD1. CDR1 MNHEY and CDR2 SVGAGI come from the germline V gene. V gave up 5 bases and J gave up 9 bases; unmatched junction bases: 9. This CDR3 spans 15 amino acids. CDR3 sequence (DNA): TGTGCCAGCAGTCTCTGGGACAGGCTGGGTTCACCCCTCCACTTT. Its translation is CASSLWDRLGSPLHF.

The gene calls are TRBV25-1 and TRBJ2-7; 9 bases align to TRBD1. The V and J ends lost 8 bases and 3 bases, in that order; junction bases with no gene match: 5. Per germline, CDR1 MGHDK and CDR2 SYGVNS. There are 13 residues in the CDR3. The CDR3 loop is CASGRGQGYEQYF. For the CDR3, the DNA is TGTGCCAGCGGTAGGGGACAGGGCTACGAGCAGTACTTC.

This clone was counted only a few times. The chain has TRBV6-2 or TRBV6-3 and TRBJ1-1; D remains unclear. The CDR3 extends over 16 amino acids. Germline V gene sequence: CDR1 MNHEY, CDR2 SVGEGT. V was trimmed by 3 bases and J by 2 bases, leaving 16 bases between them. The CDR3 bases are TGTGCCAGCAGTTATTACCCGATGGGCTTAAACACTGAAGCTTTCTTT. It codes for CASSYYPMGLNTEAFF.

V gene TRBV7-9 combines with J gene TRBJ1-1; 7 nucleotides align to TRBD1. CDR1 is SEHNR and CDR2 is FQNEAQ in the germline V gene (reference sequence). CDR3 size: 17 residues. The trim removed 6 bases at V and 0 bases at J, leaving 13 bases unmatched. The CDR3 DNA sequence: TGTGCCAGCAGTCTTCGGGGCAGGGGGGAAGTGAACACTGAAGCTTTCTTT. It is translated as CASSLRGRGEVNTEAFF. Full variable domain (missing parts from reference TRBV7-9 and TRBJ1-1): DTGVSQNPRHKITKRGQNVTFRCDPISEHNRLYWYRQTLGQGPEFLTYFQNEAQLEKSRLLSDRFSAERPKGSFSTLEIQRTEQGDSAMYLCASSLRGRGEVNTEAFFGQGTRLTVV.